This T cell receptor beta chain derives from a study of response to subunit inactivated influenza vaccine. The study's findings and limits: The authors suggested that few new T cells are recruited per seasonal influenza vaccination.

TCRdb independently ran MiXCR on the RT-PCR reads; one entry per CDR3 protein. In the table there are about 570,000 distinct CDR3 sequences, over 9% of which are singletons. A few counts support this clonotype. Its antigen is as yet unknown. The same sample was also studied in work on T cells expressing NK-cell markers. That study reports: UMIs accompanied the 5'RACE template switching by which TCR beta cDNA was made. Most of the eight sequenced donors tested HCMV-seropositive; one tested seronegative. The CD3+CD56-NKG2C+ fraction of several donors was likewise dominated by these clonotypes.

The input for sequencing was PBMCs from blood, taken on the day of vaccination. This sequence was found in a man in his fifties or sixties who received an inactivated influenza vaccine.

In DNA form, the CDR3 reads TGTGCCAGCAGTTACGGGCTAATGAACACTGAAGCTTTCTTT. Translating gives CASSYGLMNTEAFF. The gene calls are TRBV6-2 or TRBV6-3 and TRBJ1-1, with unresolved D. The CDR3 extends over 14 amino acids. Between the trimmed V and J ends, which lost 2 bases and 0 bases, there was a span of 7 bases. From germline, CDR1 is MNHEY and CDR2 SVGEGT.